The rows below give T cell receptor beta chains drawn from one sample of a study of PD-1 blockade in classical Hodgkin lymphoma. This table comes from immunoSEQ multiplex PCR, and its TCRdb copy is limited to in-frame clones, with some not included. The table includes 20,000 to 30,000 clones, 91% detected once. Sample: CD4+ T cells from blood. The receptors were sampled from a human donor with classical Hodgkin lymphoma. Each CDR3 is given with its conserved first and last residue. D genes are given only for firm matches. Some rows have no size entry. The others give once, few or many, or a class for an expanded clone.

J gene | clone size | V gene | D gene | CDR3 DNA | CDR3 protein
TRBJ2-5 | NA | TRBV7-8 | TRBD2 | TGTGCCAGCAGCTCCTCGGGGGGGGCCGGGACCCAGTACTTC | CASSSSGGAGTQYF
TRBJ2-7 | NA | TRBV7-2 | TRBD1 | TGTGCCAGCAGCTTAGGACCGACCCGGGACAGGGGTTACGAGCAGTACTTC | CASSLGPTRDRGYEQYF
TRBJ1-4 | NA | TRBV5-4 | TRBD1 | TGTGCCAGCAGCTCGGGACAGGGACCGGGGAATGAAAAACTGTTTTTT | CASSSGQGPGNEKLFF
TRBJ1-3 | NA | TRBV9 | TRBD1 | TGTGCCAGCAGCGTAGCAGAAAGGGTGGGGACAGGGGCCTCCACCATATATTTT | CASSVAERVGTGASTIYF
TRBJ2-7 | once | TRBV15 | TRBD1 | TGTGCCACCAGCAGGGGGACAGCGGTATCCTACGAGCAGTACTTC | CATSRGTAVSYEQYF
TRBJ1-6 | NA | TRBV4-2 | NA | TGTGCCAGCAGCCAAGATAAGGGGATAGCTCTGGGGTATAATTCACCCCTCCACTTT | CASSQDKGIALGYNSPLHF
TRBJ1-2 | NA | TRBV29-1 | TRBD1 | TGCAGCGCCGGGGACAGGGAGGGTGGCTACACCTTC | CSAGDREGGYTF
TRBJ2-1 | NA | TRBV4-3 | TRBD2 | TGCGCCAGCAGCCAAGAGGCTAGCGGGGGAGGCAATGAGCAGTTCTTC | CASSQEASGGGNEQFF
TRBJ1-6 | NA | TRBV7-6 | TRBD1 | TGTGCCAGCAGCTTAGCGGGACAGGGGAATTCACCCCTCCACTTT | CASSLAGQGNSPLHF
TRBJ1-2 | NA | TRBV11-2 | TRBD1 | TGTGCCAGCAGCTTTTACTCTGACAGGGCTGGGGGCTACACCTTC | CASSFYSDRAGGYTF
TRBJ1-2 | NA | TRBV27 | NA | TGTGCCAGCAGCAGGAGGCAGGTCCTAGGGGAGGGCTATGGCTACACCTTC | CASSRRQVLGEGYGYTF
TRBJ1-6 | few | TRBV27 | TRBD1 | TGTGCCAGCAGTTTACAAGGGGGCGCCTATAATTCACCCCTCCACTTT | CASSLQGGAYNSPLHF
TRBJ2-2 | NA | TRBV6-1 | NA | TGTGCCAGCAGTGAATCCTTAAATCCCACCGGGGAGCTGTTTTTT | CASSESLNPTGELFF
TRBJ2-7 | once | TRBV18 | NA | TGTGCCAGCTCACCACCGCTTCTCCAGGGAAACTACGAGCAGTACTTC | CASSPPLLQGNYEQYF
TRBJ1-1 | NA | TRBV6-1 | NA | TGTGCCAGCACCCCCCCAATCTTGAACACTGAAGCTTTCTTT | CASTPPILNTEAFF
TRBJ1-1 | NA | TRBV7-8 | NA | TGTGCCAGCAGCTTAGATCGCGCAGGGAACACTGAAGCTTTCTTT | CASSLDRAGNTEAFF
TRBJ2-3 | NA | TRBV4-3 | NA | TGCGCCAGCAGCCAAGAGGGGGATACGCAGTATTTT | CASSQEGDTQYF
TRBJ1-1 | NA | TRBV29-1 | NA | TGCAGCGTTGAAGATCCCCGACGGAACACTGAAGCTTTCTTT | CSVEDPRRNTEAFF
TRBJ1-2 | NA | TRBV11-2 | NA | TGTGCCAGCAGCTTAAGCTGGGGCTCAAGGGGTGGCTACACCTTC | CASSLSWGSRGGYTF
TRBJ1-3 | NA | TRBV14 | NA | TGTGCCAGCAGCCAAGAGATAAGAGCAGGCACCATATATTTT | CASSQEIRAGTIYF
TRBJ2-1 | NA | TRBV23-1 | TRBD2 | TGCGCCAGCAGTCAATCAAATAGCGGGGGGGCGGACGATGAGCAGTTCTTC | CASSQSNSGGADDEQFF
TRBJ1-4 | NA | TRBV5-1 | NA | TGCGCCAGCAGCTTCTCCACAACTAATGAAAAACTGTTTTTT | CASSFSTTNEKLFF